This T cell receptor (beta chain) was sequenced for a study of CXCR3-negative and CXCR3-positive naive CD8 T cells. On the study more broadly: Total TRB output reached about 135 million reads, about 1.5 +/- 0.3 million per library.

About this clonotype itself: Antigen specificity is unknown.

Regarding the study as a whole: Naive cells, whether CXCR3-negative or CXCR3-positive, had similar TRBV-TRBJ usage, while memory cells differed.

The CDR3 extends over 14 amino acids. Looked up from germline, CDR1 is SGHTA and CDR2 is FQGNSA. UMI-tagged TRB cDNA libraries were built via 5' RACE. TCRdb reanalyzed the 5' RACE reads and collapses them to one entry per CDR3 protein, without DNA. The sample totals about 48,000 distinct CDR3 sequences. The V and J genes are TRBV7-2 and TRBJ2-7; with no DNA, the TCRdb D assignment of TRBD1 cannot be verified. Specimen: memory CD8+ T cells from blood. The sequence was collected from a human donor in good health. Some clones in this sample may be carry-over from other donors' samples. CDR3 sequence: CASSLSTGAYEQYF.